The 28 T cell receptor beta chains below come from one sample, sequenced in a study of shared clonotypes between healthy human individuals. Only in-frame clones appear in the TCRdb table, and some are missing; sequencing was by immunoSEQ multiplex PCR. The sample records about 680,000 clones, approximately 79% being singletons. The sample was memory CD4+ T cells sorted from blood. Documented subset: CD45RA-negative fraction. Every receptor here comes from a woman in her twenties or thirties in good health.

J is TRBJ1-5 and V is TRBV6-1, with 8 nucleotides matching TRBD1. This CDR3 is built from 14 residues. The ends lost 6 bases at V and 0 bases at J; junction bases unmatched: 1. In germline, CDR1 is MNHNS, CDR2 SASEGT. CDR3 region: CASRTGDSNQPQHF. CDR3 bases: TGTGCCAGCAGGACAGGGGATAGCAATCAGCCCCAGCATTTT.

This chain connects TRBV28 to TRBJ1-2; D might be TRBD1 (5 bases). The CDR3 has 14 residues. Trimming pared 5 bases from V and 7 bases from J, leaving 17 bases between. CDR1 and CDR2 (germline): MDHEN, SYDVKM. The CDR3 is CASSKHTGNRGYTF. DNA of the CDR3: TGTGCCAGCAGTAAACATACAGGAAATCGTGGCTACACCTTC.

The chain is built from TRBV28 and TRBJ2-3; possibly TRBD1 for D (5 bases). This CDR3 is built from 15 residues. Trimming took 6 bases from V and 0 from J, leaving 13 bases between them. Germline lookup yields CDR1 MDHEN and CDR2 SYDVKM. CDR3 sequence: CASRRQHASTDTQYF. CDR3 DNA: TGTGCCAGCAGGCGACAGCATGCCAGCACAGATACGCAGTATTTT.

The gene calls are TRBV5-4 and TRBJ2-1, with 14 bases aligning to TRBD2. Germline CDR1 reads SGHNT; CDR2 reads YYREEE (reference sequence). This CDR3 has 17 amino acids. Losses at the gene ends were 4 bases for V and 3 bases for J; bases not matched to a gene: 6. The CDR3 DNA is TGTGCCAGCAGCGTCCCGACTAGCGGGGGGGACTACAATGAGCAGTTCTTC. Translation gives CASSVPTSGGDYNEQFF.

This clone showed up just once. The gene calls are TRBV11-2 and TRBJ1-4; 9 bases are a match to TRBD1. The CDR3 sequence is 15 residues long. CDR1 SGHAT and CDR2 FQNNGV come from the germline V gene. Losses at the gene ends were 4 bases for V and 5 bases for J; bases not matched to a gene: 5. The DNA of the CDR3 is TGTGCCAGCAGCTCCACCGGGACAGGGAATGAAAAACTGTTTTTT. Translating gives CASSSTGTGNEKLFF. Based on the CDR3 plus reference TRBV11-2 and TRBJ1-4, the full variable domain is EAGVAQSPRYKIIEKRQSVAFWCNPISGHATLYWYQQILGQGPKLLIQFQNNGVVDDSQLPKDRFSAERLKGVDSTLKIQPAKLEDSAVYLCASSSTGTGNEKLFFGSGTQLSVL.

CDR3 region: CSPTHGGGLAGERGETQYF. The CDR3 DNA follows: TGCAGCCCCACCCACGGGGGGGGGCTAGCGGGAGAACGTGGAGAGACCCAGTACTTC. The rearrangement joins TRBV29-1 to TRBJ2-5, with 10 bases that match TRBD2. The ends lost 8 bases at V and 4 bases at J; junction bases unmatched: 25. There are 19 residues in the CDR3. Germline V gene data show CDR1 as SQVTM and CDR2 as ANQGSEA.

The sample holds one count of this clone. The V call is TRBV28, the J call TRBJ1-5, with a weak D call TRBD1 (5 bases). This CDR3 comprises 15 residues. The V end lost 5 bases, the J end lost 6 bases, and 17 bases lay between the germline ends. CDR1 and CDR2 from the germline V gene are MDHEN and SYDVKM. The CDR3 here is CASSPPLGVVQPQHF. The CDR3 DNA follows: TGTGCCAGCAGTCCCCCGTTAGGGGTCGTTCAGCCCCAGCATTTT.

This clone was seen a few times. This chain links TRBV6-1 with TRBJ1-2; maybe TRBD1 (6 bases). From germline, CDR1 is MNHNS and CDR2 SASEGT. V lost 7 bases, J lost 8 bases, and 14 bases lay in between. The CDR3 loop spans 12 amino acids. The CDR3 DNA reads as TGTGCCAGCACCCTCGAGGGGGGCGGCTACACCTTC. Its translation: CASTLEGGGYTF.

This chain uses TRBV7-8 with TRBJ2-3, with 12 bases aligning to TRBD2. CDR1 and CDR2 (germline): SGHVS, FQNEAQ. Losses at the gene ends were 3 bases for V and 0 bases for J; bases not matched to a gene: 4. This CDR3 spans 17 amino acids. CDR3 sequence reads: CASSLIGTSGSTDTQYF. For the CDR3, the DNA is TGTGCCAGCAGCTTGATTGGGACTAGCGGGAGCACAGATACGCAGTATTTT.

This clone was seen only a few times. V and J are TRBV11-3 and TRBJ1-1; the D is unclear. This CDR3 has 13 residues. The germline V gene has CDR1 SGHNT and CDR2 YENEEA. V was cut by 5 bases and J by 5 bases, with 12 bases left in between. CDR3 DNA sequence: TGTGCCAGCAGCCCCGTCGGAGGGACTGAAGCTTTCTTT. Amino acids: CASSPVGGTEAFF. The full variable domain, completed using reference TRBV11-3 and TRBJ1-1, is EAGVVQSPRYKIIEKKQPVAFWCNPISGHNTLYWYLQNLGQGPELLIRYENEEAVDDSQLPKDRFSAERLKGVDSTLKIQPAELGDSAVYLCASSPVGGTEAFFGQGTRLTVV.

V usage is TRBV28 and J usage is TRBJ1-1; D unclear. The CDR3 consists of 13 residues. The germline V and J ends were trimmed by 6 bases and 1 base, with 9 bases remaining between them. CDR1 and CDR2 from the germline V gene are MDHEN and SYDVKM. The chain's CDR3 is CASRTAQNTEAFF. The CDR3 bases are TGTGCCAGCAGAACAGCTCAGAACACTGAAGCTTTCTTT.

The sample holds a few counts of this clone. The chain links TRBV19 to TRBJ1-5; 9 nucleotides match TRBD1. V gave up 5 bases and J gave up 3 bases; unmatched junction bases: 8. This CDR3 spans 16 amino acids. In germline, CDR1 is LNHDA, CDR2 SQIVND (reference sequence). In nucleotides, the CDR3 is TGTGCCAGTAGTGCAAGAGGACAGGGGTACAATCAGCCCCAGCATTTT. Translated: CASSARGQGYNQPQHF.

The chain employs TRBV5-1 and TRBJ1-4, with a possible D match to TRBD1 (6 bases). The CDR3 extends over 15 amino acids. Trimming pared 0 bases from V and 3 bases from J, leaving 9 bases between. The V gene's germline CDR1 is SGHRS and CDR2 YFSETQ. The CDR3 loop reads CASSLAAGANEKLFF. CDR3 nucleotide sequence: TGCGCCAGCAGCTTGGCGGCAGGGGCTAATGAAAAACTGTTTTTT.

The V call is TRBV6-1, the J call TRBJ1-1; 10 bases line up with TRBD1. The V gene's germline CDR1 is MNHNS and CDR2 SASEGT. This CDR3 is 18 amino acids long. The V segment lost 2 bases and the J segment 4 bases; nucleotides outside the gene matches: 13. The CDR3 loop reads CASSEFSTGGVRSTEAFF. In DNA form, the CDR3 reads TGTGCCAGCAGTGAATTCTCGACAGGGGGCGTGAGGAGCACTGAAGCTTTCTTT.

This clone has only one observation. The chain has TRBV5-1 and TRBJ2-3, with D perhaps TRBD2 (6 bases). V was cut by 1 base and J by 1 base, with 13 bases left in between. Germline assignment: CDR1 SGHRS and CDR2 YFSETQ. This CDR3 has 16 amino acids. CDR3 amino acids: CASSLRAGLGTDTQYF. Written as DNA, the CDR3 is TGCGCCAGCAGCTTGCGGGCGGGGCTTGGCACAGATACGCAGTATTTT.

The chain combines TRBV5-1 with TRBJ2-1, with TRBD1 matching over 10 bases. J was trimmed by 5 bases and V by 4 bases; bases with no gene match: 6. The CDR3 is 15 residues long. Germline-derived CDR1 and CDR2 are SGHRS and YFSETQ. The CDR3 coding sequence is TGCGCCAGCAGCCCGGGACAGGGGTCGAACAATGAGCAGTTCTTC. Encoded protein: CASSPGQGSNNEQFF.

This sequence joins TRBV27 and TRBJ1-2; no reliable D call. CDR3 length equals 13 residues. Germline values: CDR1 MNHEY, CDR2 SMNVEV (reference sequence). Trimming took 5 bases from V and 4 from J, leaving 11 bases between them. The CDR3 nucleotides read TGTGCCAGCAGTCCGCTCTCTTTCTATGGCTACACCTTC. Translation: CASSPLSFYGYTF.

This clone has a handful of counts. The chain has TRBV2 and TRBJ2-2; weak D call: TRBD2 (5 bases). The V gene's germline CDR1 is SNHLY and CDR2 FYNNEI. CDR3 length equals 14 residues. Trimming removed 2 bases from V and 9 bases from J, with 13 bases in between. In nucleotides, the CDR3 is TGTGCCAGCAGTGAATTGGGCGGGCCCAGGGAGCTGTTTTTT. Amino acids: CASSELGGPRELFF.

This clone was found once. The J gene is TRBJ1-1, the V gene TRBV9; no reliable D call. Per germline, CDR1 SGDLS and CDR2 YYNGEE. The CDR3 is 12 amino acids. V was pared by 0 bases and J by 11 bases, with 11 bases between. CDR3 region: CASSVEGRDAFF. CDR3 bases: TGTGCCAGCAGCGTAGAGGGTAGGGATGCTTTCTTT.

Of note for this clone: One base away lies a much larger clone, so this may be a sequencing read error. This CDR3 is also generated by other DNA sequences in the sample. CDR3 region: CASSLEVGELFF. CDR3 bases: TGTGCCAGCAGCTTAGAAGTCGGGGAGCTGTTTTTT. The rearrangement links TRBV11-2 to TRBJ2-2, with no clear D. CDR1 and CDR2 (germline): SGHAT, FQNNGV. This CDR3 has 12 amino acids. Trimming left V 0 bases short and J 7 bases short, with 3 bases between.

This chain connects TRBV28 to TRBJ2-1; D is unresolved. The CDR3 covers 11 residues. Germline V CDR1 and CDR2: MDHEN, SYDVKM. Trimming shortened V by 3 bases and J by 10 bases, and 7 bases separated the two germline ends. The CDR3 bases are TGTGCCAGCAGTTTGTTAAGGGAGCAGTTCTTC. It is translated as CASSLLREQFF.

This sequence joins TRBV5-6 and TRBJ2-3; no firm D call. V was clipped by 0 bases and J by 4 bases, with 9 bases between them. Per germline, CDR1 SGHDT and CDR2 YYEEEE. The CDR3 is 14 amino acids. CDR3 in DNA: TGTGCCAGCAGCTTGGCCCATTGGGCAGATACGCAGTATTTT. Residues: CASSLAHWADTQYF.

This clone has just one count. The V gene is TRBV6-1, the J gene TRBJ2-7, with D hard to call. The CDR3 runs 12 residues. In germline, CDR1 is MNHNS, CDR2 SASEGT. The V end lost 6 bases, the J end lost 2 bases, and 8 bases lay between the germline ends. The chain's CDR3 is CASRVVAYEQYF. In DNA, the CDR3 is TGTGCCAGCAGAGTTGTTGCCTACGAGCAGTACTTC.

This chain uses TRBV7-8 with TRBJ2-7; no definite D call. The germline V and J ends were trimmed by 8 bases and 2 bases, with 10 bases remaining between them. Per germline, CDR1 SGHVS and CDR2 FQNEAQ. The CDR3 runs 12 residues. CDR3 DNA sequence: TGTGCCAGCGGATCGGCTACCTACGAGCAGTACTTC. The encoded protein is CASGSATYEQYF.

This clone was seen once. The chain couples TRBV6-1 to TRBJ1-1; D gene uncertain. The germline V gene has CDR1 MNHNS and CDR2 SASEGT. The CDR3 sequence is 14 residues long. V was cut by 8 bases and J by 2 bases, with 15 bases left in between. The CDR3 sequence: CASYQRQRNTEAFF. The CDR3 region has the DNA TGTGCCAGCTACCAAAGGCAGAGAAACACTGAAGCTTTCTTT.

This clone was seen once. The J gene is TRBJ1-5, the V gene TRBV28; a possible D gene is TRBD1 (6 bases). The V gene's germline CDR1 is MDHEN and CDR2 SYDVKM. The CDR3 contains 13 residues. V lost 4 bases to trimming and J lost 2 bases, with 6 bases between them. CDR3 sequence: CASSWTGNQPQHF. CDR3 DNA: TGTGCCAGCAGTTGGACAGGCAATCAGCCCCAGCATTTT.

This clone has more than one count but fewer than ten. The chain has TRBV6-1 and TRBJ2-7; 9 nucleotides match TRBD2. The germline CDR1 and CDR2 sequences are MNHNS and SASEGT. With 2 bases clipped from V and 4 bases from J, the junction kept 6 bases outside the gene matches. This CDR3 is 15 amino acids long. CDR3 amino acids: CASSEWGGREYEQYF. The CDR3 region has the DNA TGTGCCAGCAGTGAATGGGGCGGGAGGGAATACGAGCAGTACTTC.

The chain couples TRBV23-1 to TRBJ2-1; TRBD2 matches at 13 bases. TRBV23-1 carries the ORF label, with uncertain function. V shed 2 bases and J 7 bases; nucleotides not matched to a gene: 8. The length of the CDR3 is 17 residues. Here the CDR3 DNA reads TGCGCCAGCAGTCAAGCTTCGGGACTAGCGGGATGTAATGAGCAGTTCTTC. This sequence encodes CASSQASGLAGCNEQFF.